This T cell receptor (beta chain) is from a study of cytomegalovirus exposure and HLA in healthy donors. The CDR3 spans 14 residues. Per the germline V gene, CDR1 is LNHDA and CDR2 is SQIVND (reference sequence). Trimming left V 7 bases short and J 4 bases short, with 17 bases between. Primers: 60 Vbeta forward and 13 Jbeta reverse. Original processing methods: The authors later counted 70 million to 80 million unique TCR beta chains, 9 million to 12 million of them shared. The data were produced by immunoSEQ multiplex PCR, yet TCRdb's version contains in-frame clones alone and is incomplete. V and J calls and clone size are copied from that table; D and trimming were computed from the DNA. The sample holds around 120,000 clones; roughly 79% are singletons and the top ten take 2.7%.

Sequenced sample: PBMCs. The V gene is TRBV19, the J gene TRBJ2-7, with a weak D call TRBD1 (6 bases). The origin of this receptor is a boy aged 2 to 9 in good health and CMV-seronegative. CDR3 nucleotide sequence: TGTGCCAGTAAAGGGGGAGAGGGTAATTACGAGCAGTACTTC. Translated: CASKGGEGNYEQYF.